These 16 T cell receptor beta chains share one sample of origin, sequenced in a study of blood T cell repertoires in COVID-19. The repertoire was sequenced with immunoSEQ multiplex PCR; TCRdb's copy has only in-frame clones and lacks some. The data contain over 120,000 clones, roughly 83% of them seen just once; the ten biggest clones take up approximately 5%. The sequenced material came from peripheral blood. The receptors were sampled from a woman between 70 and 85 years old with COVID-19, enrolled during active disease.

The chain has TRBV6-2 or TRBV6-3 and TRBJ2-3; 7 positions agree with TRBD1. The CDR3 is 16 residues long. Trimming removed 5 bases from V and 2 bases from J; junction bases left unmatched: 10. Germline V gene lookup returns CDR1 MNHEY and CDR2 SVGEGT. CDR3 nucleotide sequence: TGTGCCAGCAGTACCCGACAGGGTAGGACCACAGATACGCAGTATTTT. Translation: CASSTRQGRTTDTQYF.

The chain joins TRBV7-3 to TRBJ2-7; 11 bases are shared with TRBD1. This CDR3 has 13 amino acids. V was pared by 3 bases and J by 6 bases, with 1 base of the junction left unmatched. Per germline, CDR1 SGHTA and CDR2 FQGTGA. The CDR3 sequence: CASSLGQGGEQYF. The CDR3 coding sequence is TGTGCCAGCAGCTTGGGACAGGGGGGCGAGCAGTACTTC.

The chain joins TRBV4-2 to TRBJ1-2; 8 positions agree with TRBD1. Germline V lookup: CDR1 LGHNA, CDR2 YNFKEQ. J gave up 5 bases and V 0 bases, and 14 bases lay outside the gene matches. The CDR3 extends over 18 amino acids. The CDR3 is CASSQDLRQGSFVYGYTF. Written as DNA, the CDR3 is TGTGCCAGCAGCCAAGATCTGAGACAGGGGAGTTTTGTTTATGGCTACACCTTC.

The chain combines TRBV7-6 with TRBJ2-3; 12 nucleotides agree with TRBD2. V shed 4 bases, J shed 3 bases, and the junction held 2 bases outside the gene matches. The CDR3 runs 15 residues. Looked up from germline, CDR1 is SGHVS and CDR2 is FNYEAQ. CDR3 bases: TGTGCCAGCAGCTGGACTAGCGGGGTAACAGATACGCAGTATTTT. Protein sequence: CASSWTSGVTDTQYF.

This clone was observed a few times. The chain employs TRBV28 and TRBJ1-1; D perhaps matches TRBD1 (6 bases). Germline V CDR1 and CDR2: MDHEN, SYDVKM. V lost 5 bases and J 5 bases, leaving 15 bases between the germline ends. This CDR3 spans 14 amino acids. This chain's CDR3 is CASSRGGAWTEAFF. The CDR3 DNA is TGTGCCAGCAGTCGGGGGGGGGCATGGACTGAAGCTTTCTTT.

The chain combines TRBV29-1 with TRBJ2-3; D call uncertain. Germline-derived CDR1 and CDR2 are SQVTM and ANQGSEA. The CDR3 extends over 11 amino acids. V was cut by 6 bases and J by 6 bases, with 10 bases left in between. The CDR3, as DNA: TGCAGCGTCCTCCTCGGGGATACGCAGTATTTT. This gives the protein CSVLLGDTQYF.

This chain connects TRBV4-1 to TRBJ1-2; TRBD1 aligns across 8 bases. Trimming took 0 bases from V and 6 from J; bases not matched to a gene: 6. This CDR3 is built from 15 residues. Germline-derived CDR1 and CDR2 are MGHRA and YSYEKL. The CDR3 region has the DNA TGCGCCAGCAGCCAAGAGGACAGGGCGTCTAATGGCTACACCTTC. Its translation: CASSQEDRASNGYTF.

The DNA of the CDR3 is TGTGCCAGCAGTGAGAACAGGGATCAGCCCCAGCATTTT. Translating it yields CASSENRDQPQHF. V and J are TRBV6-1 and TRBJ1-5; D is possibly TRBD1 (6 bases). Germline lookup yields CDR1 MNHNS and CDR2 SASEGT. This CDR3 is built from 13 residues. V shed 3 bases and J shed 5 bases, with 8 bases lying between them.

This chain links TRBV4-3 with TRBJ1-1, with D perhaps matching TRBD1 (5 bases). The germline V gene encodes CDR1 LGHNA and CDR2 YSLEER. This CDR3 region has 17 residues. Trimming took 0 bases from V and 0 from J, leaving 14 bases between them. CDR3 in amino acids: CASSQDLRGLMNTEAFF. The CDR3 DNA is TGCGCCAGCAGCCAAGATCTTCGGGGGTTGATGAACACTGAAGCTTTCTTT.

V gene TRBV25-1 combines with J gene TRBJ1-2, with 10 nucleotides matching TRBD1. This CDR3 comprises 18 residues. The germline CDR1 and CDR2 sequences are MGHDK and SYGVNS. Unmatched junction bases numbered 21, after V lost 8 bases and J lost 6 bases. CDR3 residues: CASRKDLGGQGEGDGYTF. For the CDR3, the DNA is TGTGCCAGCCGAAAGGATCTAGGAGGACAGGGGGAGGGTGATGGCTACACCTTC.

Written as DNA, the CDR3 is TGTGCCAGCAGTGAAGCCTACAGGTCTGAAGCTTTCTTT. It specifies CASSEAYRSEAFF. The chain links TRBV6-1 to TRBJ1-1, with TRBD1 as a possible D gene (5 bases). CDR3 length: 13 residues. V gave up 0 bases and J gave up 6 bases, with 8 bases separating them. Germline V lookup: CDR1 MNHNS, CDR2 SASEGT.

V is TRBV7-8 and J is TRBJ2-5, with 14 nucleotides matching TRBD2. The ends lost 4 bases at V and 5 bases at J; junction bases unmatched: 9. The germline V gene encodes CDR1 SGHVS and CDR2 FQNEAQ. The CDR3 spans 17 residues. CDR3 nucleotides: TGTGCCAGCAGCTCCGCCCGGACTAGCGGGGGGCGGGAGACCCAGTACTTC. This codes for CASSSARTSGGRETQYF.

The chain recombines TRBV14 with TRBJ1-6; the D is unclear. There are 14 residues in the CDR3. V was cut by 2 bases and J by 0 bases, with 2 bases left in between. CDR1 SGHDN and CDR2 FVKESK come from the germline V gene. In DNA, the CDR3 is TGTGCCAGCAGCCAACTCTCCTATAATTCACCCCTCCACTTT. Translated: CASSQLSYNSPLHF.

J is TRBJ2-3 and V is TRBV5-6, with D unclear. The germline gives CDR1 SGHDT, CDR2 YYEEEE. This CDR3 has 14 amino acids. V lost 0 bases and J 1 base, leaving 6 bases between the germline ends. The chain's CDR3 is CASSLAIGTDTQYF. The CDR3 DNA follows: TGTGCCAGCAGCTTGGCTATCGGCACAGATACGCAGTATTTT.

The chain has TRBV12-3 or TRBV12-4 and TRBJ1-2, with D maybe TRBD1 (5 bases). V gave up 4 bases and J gave up 11 bases, with 11 bases separating them. The CDR3 consists of 11 residues. CDR3 in DNA: TGTGCCAGCAGTTCCCGGGGGGGTTACACCTTC. Its protein product is CASSSRGGYTF.

V gene TRBV4-1 combines with J gene TRBJ1-6; D uncertain. The CDR3 sequence is 15 residues long. V was clipped by 0 bases and J by 8 bases, with 11 bases between them. Germline V lookup: CDR1 MGHRA, CDR2 YSYEKL. CDR3 nucleotides: TGCGCCAGCAGCCAAGAGGAGGGAGGGTATTCACCCCTCCACTTT. This codes for CASSQEEGGYSPLHF.